Listed below are T cell receptor beta chains from one sample, sequenced in a study of shared clonotypes between healthy human individuals. Data came from immunoSEQ multiplex PCR; TCRdb stores just in-frame clones and leaves some out. The sample consists of approximately 1.5 million clones, approximately 98.5% of them appearing once. Sequencing was carried out using naive CD4+ T cells sorted from blood. The receptors were gathered from a man aged 25 to 40 in good health. Both conserved end residues are trimmed from each CDR3.

TRBJ2-1	TRBV19	ASRKREGLDEQF
TRBJ2-2	TRBV27	ASTAVQGNTGELF
TRBJ2-2	TRBV6-1	ATGQVAGTGELF
TRBJ2-7	TRBV7-2	ASSPRFNPSSYEQY
TRBJ2-5	TRBV4-2	ASSQGLTQRETQY
TRBJ2-7	TRBV7-2	ASSPPGVEQY
TRBJ2-1	TRBV14	ASSHASVNWAAREQF
TRBJ2-5	TRBV18	ASSPPLGLAGRETQY
TRBJ2-1	TRBV7-6	ASSLTSGRAYNEQF
TRBJ2-3	TRBV28	ASSLWTGTVADTQY
TRBJ1-2	TRBV6-1	ASNPDPTGDGYT
TRBJ2-5	TRBV7-9	ASSLVLGGQGEETQY
TRBJ2-3	TRBV6-1	ATWKGFSTDTQY
TRBJ2-1	TRBV5-8	ASSLGQYNEQF
TRBJ2-1	TRBV27	ASKPTDGLSREQF
TRBJ2-3	TRBV5-1	ASSLGVGTDTQY
TRBJ2-1	TRBV28	ASSPTTGFYNEQF
TRBJ2-3	TRBV27	ASRRTTDTQY
TRBJ2-2	TRBV9	ASSVVGDLNTGELF
TRBJ2-7	TRBV6-6	ASRQGNGWEQY
TRBJ2-7	TRBV19	ASKGTSGADPYEQY
TRBJ1-2	TRBV27	ASSFSGRGRGYGYT
TRBJ2-7	TRBV9	ASSVTGQNEQY
TRBJ2-7	TRBV6-6	ASTRRAGDYEQY
TRBJ2-1	TRBV5-4	ASSLLGRSNEQF
TRBJ2-7	TRBV19	ASSTAGIGSYEQY
TRBJ2-2	TRBV9	ASSPASGPGELF
TRBJ2-7	TRBV10-2	ASSELWGIATPATYEQY
TRBJ2-3	TRBV7-9	ASSIAATDTQY
TRBJ2-3	TRBV5-5	ASKRPGGVGDTQY
TRBJ2-5	TRBV15	ATSRSMFGAGETQY
TRBJ1-1	TRBV5-1	ASSLERIGTEAF
TRBJ1-1	TRBV7-8	ASSTRALNTEAF
TRBJ2-1	TRBV14	ASSPVVYNEQF
TRBJ2-7	TRBV4-1	ASSSEGESSYEQY
TRBJ2-1	TRBV9	ASSPRIAANNEQF
TRBJ1-1	TRBV6-1	ASSESRNTEAF
TRBJ2-7	TRBV20-1	SVDRGYEQY
TRBJ2-1	TRBV5-1	ASSFKSGQPSSYNEQF
TRBJ1-1	TRBV18	ASSPSKRDEAF
TRBJ2-7	TRBV4-3	ASSQSRSEATASEQY
TRBJ2-7	TRBV7-2	ASSLTGTGSYEQY
TRBJ2-5	TRBV28	ASSFGVTVQETQY
TRBJ1-1	TRBV19	ASSIGPAMNTEAF
TRBJ1-5	TRBV7-9	ASSLGVGGDQPQH
TRBJ2-7	TRBV7-2	ASSVVGSGSSSYEQY
TRBJ2-5	TRBV5-1	ASSVDRGPETQY
TRBJ1-5	TRBV25-1	ASSDDKHPGGQPQH